Each of the 19 T cell receptor beta chains below was sequenced from the same sample in a study of Ad26.COV2.S vaccination and SARS-CoV-2 variants. The method was immunoSEQ multiplex PCR; TCRdb's version includes in-frame clones alone and lacks a portion of them. The table shows a few hundred thousand clones, with roughly 84% occurring only once. Treatment of the sample: roughly 20 received Ad26.COV2.S at low or high dose, single or two shots; about 5 received placebo; per-sample allocation not given. Samples came from day 63 after the first vaccine or placebo injection. Sequenced material: peripheral blood, taken in a trial of Ad26.COV2.S vaccine versus placebo. These receptors originate from a person aged 18 to 59 who received the Ad26.COV2.S COVID-19 vaccine or a placebo.

This clone was found a few times. In DNA form, the CDR3 reads TGCGCCAGCAAATCCCTAGCGGGGCACAATGAGCAGTTCTTC. It specifies CASKSLAGHNEQFF. This sequence joins TRBV4-1 and TRBJ2-1; 9 bases align to TRBD2. CDR1 MGHRA and CDR2 YSYEKL come from the germline V gene. Trimming took 7 bases from V and 5 from J; bases not matched to a gene: 6. The CDR3 totals 14 residues.

A remark on this clone: The junction departs from germline at one end; a sequencing error may be responsible. J is TRBJ2-2 and V is TRBV7-9; D gene uncertain. The length of the CDR3 is 15 residues. The germline V gene has CDR1 SEHNR and CDR2 FQNEAQ (reference sequence). CDR3 sequence reads: CASSLVRPKTGELFF. CDR3 DNA: TGTGCCAGCAGCTTAGTCCGGCCGAAAACCGGGGAGCTGTTTTTT.

The rearrangement links TRBV6-1 to TRBJ2-3; 8 bases align to TRBD2. Germline-derived CDR1 and CDR2 are MNHNS and SASEGT. V lost 2 bases and J lost 5; bases outside the gene matches: 12. The CDR3 runs to 17 residues. The CDR3 is CASSERGGGLPGDTQYF. CDR3 nucleotides: TGTGCCAGCAGTGAAAGGGGCGGGGGGTTACCGGGAGATACGCAGTATTTT.

This chain joins TRBV5-1 and TRBJ1-2; no clear D. The CDR3 has 13 residues. V dropped 2 bases and J dropped 4 bases, with 9 bases sitting between them. Looked up from germline, CDR1 is SGHRS and CDR2 is YFSETQ. Here the CDR3 DNA reads TGCGCCAGCAGCTTTGAGACCCTCTATGGCTACACCTTC. This gives the protein CASSFETLYGYTF.

Regarding this clone: Within the sample, other DNA sequences also encode this same CDR3. The gene calls are TRBV30 and TRBJ1-4; no clear D gene. Germline V gives CDR1 GTSNPN, CDR2 SVGIG (reference sequence). This CDR3 has 12 amino acids. The V and J ends lost 1 base and 7 bases respectively, with 7 bases between them. The CDR3 loop is CAWSARGEKLFF. In DNA, the CDR3 is TGTGCCTGGAGTGCCCGGGGTGAAAAACTGTTTTTT.

In this sample, this clone turned up once. The chain combines TRBV19 with TRBJ1-1; no clear D gene. Trimming took off 3 bases at V and 3 bases at J, with 14 bases between the two ends. This CDR3 is built from 15 residues. The germline V gene has CDR1 LNHDA and CDR2 SQIVND (reference sequence). CDR3 nucleotide sequence: TGTGCCAGTAGTATTCGGAGCAATGGGGACACTGAAGCTTTCTTT. Translated, it gives CASSIRSNGDTEAFF.

This clone was counted between two and nine times. The rearrangement links TRBV5-1 to TRBJ1-6; the D gene is possibly TRBD1 (5 bases). Germline CDR1 SGHRS, CDR2 YFSETQ. V was shortened by 0 bases and J by 6 bases, with 10 bases between the two germline ends. CDR3 length equals 15 residues. The CDR3 here is CASSLAGGSNSPLHF. The CDR3 DNA reads as TGCGCCAGCAGCTTGGCTGGGGGATCTAATTCACCCCTCCACTTT. Based on the CDR3 plus reference TRBV5-1 and TRBJ1-6, the full variable domain is KAGVTQTPRYLIKTRGQQVTLSCSPISGHRSVSWYQQTPGQGLQFLFEYFSETQRNKGNFPGRFSGRQFSNSRSEMNVSTLELGDSALYLCASSLAGGSNSPLHFGNGTRLTVT.

The rearrangement links TRBV3-1 (or the pseudogene TRBV3-2) to TRBJ2-7; TRBD2 matches 10 bases. This CDR3 is built from 20 residues. V trimming: 4 bases; J trimming: 0 bases; junction bases outside the gene matches: 18. The germline CDR1 and CDR2 sequences are LGHDT and YNNKEL (reference sequence). Here the CDR3 reads CASSLPGEPGLATHSYEQYF. The CDR3 DNA follows: TGTGCCAGCAGCCTCCCGGGGGAACCGGGACTAGCGACCCACTCCTACGAGCAGTACTTC.

This chain joins TRBV30 and TRBJ2-7; the D gene is possibly TRBD2 (5 bases). CDR3 length: 15 residues. The germline V gene has CDR1 GTSNPN and CDR2 SVGIG (reference sequence). Trimming shortened V by 2 bases and J by 4 bases, and 18 bases separated the two germline ends. CDR3 DNA: TGTGCCTGGAGTACCCTCGAGGGCGTTAAGTACGAGCAGTACTTC. Translating gives CAWSTLEGVKYEQYF.

The chain has TRBV10-3 and TRBJ2-3; D may be TRBD1 or TRBD2 (5 bases each). There are 14 residues in the CDR3. V gave up 10 bases and J gave up 0 bases, with 14 bases separating them. CDR1 and CDR2 (germline): ENHRY, SYGVKD. The CDR3 DNA is TGTGCCACCAGGACCGGGGCTAGCACAGATACGCAGTATTTT. Translated: CATRTGASTDTQYF.

J is TRBJ2-7 and V is TRBV9; tentative D call: TRBD2 (5 bases). There are 12 residues in the CDR3. Germline-derived CDR1 and CDR2 are SGDLS and YYNGEE. V was pared by 3 bases and J by 6 bases, with 10 bases between. The CDR3 DNA reads TGTGCCAGCAGCGCCAACGAGGGCGAGCAGTACTTC. Protein sequence: CASSANEGEQYF.

CDR3 in amino acids: CASSLDVLMTQYF. CDR3 DNA: TGTGCCAGCAGCTTAGATGTTTTAATGACCCAGTACTTC. This chain connects TRBV11-2 to TRBJ2-5, with unresolved D. This CDR3 is 13 amino acids long. Trimming left V 0 bases short and J 7 bases short, with 9 bases between. Germline V gene sequence: CDR1 SGHAT, CDR2 FQNNGV.

This CDR3 reads CASRWWGRSSYNEQFF. CDR3 nucleotides: TGTGCCAGCAGATGGTGGGGGCGAAGCTCCTACAATGAGCAGTTCTTC. This chain joins TRBV21-1 and TRBJ2-1; TRBD1 is the table's D call and was not checked against the DNA. TRBV21-1 is designated a pseudogene. The CDR3 length is 16 residues.

The J gene is TRBJ1-1, the V gene TRBV2; tentative D call: TRBD1 (6 bases). This CDR3 has 13 residues. CDR1 and CDR2 from the germline V gene are SNHLY and FYNNEI. With 7 bases removed from V and 5 bases from J, the gap between germline ends came to 14 bases. CDR3 protein: CASTGTSRTEAFF. In DNA, the CDR3 is TGTGCCAGCACGGGGACAAGTCGTACTGAAGCTTTCTTT. Supplemented by reference TRBV2 and TRBJ1-1, the full variable domain reads EPEVTQTPSHQVTQMGQEVILRCVPISNHLYFYWYRQILGQKVEFLVSFYNNEISEKSEIFDDQFSVERPDGSNFTLKIRSTKLEDSAMYFCASTGTSRTEAFFGQGTRLTVV.

This clone is a singleton in its sample. The gene calls are TRBV9 and TRBJ2-7, with TRBD1 matching 8 bases. This CDR3 is 15 amino acids long. With 0 bases clipped from V and 1 base from J, the junction kept 3 bases outside the gene matches. Germline CDR1 and CDR2: SGDLS and YYNGEE. In DNA, the CDR3 is TGTGCCAGCAGCGTAGCAGGACAGGGTTCCTACGAGCAGTACTTC. Translating gives CASSVAGQGSYEQYF.

This clone was picked up many times. V gene TRBV19 combines with J gene TRBJ2-1, with TRBD1 matching over 7 bases. The CDR3 is 13 residues long. Germline V gene lookup returns CDR1 LNHDA and CDR2 SQIVND (reference sequence). After removal of 2 bases from V and 9 bases from J, the junction contained 4 bases not matched to a gene. In nucleotides, the CDR3 is TGTGCCAGTAGTATACAACAGGGGTCTGAGCAGTTCTTC. Amino acid sequence: CASSIQQGSEQFF.

This chain links TRBV4-2 with TRBJ1-4; no definite D call. The CDR3 length is 15 residues. V shed 0 bases and J shed 5 bases, with 10 bases lying between them. Germline V gene sequence: CDR1 LGHNA, CDR2 YNFKEQ. The DNA for the CDR3 is TGTGCCAGCAGCCAAGATGGCAGGTCGAATGAAAAACTGTTTTTT. Translated, it gives CASSQDGRSNEKLFF.

The chain links TRBV19 to TRBJ2-7, with D tentatively TRBD1 (6 bases). In germline, CDR1 is LNHDA, CDR2 SQIVND (reference sequence). V dropped 9 bases and J dropped 3 bases, with 12 bases sitting between them. CDR3 length: 12 residues. The CDR3 region has the DNA TGTGCCAGCACGGACAGCCACTACGAGCAGTACTTC. Translated: CASTDSHYEQYF.

This CDR3 is CASSTPRVGNQPQHF. CDR3 in DNA: TGTGCCAGTAGTACCCCACGGGTTGGCAATCAGCCCCAGCATTTT. The chain links TRBV19 to TRBJ1-5, with no clear D. V was clipped by 4 bases and J by 2 bases, with 12 bases between them. Germline lookup yields CDR1 LNHDA and CDR2 SQIVND (reference sequence). The length of the CDR3 is 15 residues.